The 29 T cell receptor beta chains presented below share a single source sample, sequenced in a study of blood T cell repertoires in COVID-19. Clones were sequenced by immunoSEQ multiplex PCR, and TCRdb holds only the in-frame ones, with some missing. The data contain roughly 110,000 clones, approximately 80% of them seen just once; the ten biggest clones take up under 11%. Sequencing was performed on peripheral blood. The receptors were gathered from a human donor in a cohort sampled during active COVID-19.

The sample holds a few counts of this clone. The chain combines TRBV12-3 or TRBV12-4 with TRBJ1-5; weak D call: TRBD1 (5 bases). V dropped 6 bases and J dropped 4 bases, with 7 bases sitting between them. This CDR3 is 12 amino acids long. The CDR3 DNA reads TGTGCCAGCAGCGGGGGGAATCAGCCCCAGCATTTT. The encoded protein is CASSGGNQPQHF.

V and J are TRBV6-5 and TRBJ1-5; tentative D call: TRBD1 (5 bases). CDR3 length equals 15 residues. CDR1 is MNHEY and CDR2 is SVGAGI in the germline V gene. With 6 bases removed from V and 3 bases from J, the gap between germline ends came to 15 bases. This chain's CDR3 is CASSLAGVLNQPQHF. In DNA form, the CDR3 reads TGTGCCAGCAGCCTCGCGGGGGTCCTCAATCAGCCCCAGCATTTT.

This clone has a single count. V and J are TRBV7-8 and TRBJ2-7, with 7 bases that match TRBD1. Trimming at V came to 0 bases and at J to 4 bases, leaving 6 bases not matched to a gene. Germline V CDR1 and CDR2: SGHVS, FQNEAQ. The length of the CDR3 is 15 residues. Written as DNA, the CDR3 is TGTGCCAGCAGCTTAGCGCCGGGACAGATGTACGAGCAGTACTTC. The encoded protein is CASSLAPGQMYEQYF.

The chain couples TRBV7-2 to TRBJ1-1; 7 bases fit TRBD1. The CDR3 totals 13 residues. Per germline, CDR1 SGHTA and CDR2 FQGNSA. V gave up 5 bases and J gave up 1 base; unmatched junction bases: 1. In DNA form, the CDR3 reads TGTGCCAGCAGCCGACAGGGGAACACTGAAGCTTTCTTT. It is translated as CASSRQGNTEAFF.

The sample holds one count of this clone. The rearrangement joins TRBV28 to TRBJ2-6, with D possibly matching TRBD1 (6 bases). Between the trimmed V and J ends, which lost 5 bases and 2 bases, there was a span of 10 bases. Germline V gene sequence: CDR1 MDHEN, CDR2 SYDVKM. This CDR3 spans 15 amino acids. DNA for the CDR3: TGTGCCAGCAGTCCACGGACAGCTGGGGCCAACGTCCTGACTTTC. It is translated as CASSPRTAGANVLTF.

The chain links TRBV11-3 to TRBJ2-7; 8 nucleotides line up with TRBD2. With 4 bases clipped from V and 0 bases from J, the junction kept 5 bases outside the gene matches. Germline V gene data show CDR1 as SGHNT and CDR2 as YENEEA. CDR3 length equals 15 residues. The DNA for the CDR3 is TGTGCCAGCAGCTCCCGGGGGGGGAGCTCCTACGAGCAGTACTTC. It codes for CASSSRGGSSYEQYF. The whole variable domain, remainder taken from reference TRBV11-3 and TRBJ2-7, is EAGVVQSPRYKIIEKKQPVAFWCNPISGHNTLYWYLQNLGQGPELLIRYENEEAVDDSQLPKDRFSAERLKGVDSTLKIQPAELGDSAVYLCASSSRGGSSYEQYFGPGTRLTVT.

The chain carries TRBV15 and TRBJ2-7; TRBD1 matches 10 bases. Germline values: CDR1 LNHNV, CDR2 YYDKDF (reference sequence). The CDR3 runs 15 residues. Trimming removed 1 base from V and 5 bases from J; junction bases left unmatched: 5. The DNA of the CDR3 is TGTGCCACCAGCAGAGTGGAGACAGGGGGCCACGAGCAGTACTTC. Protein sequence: CATSRVETGGHEQYF.

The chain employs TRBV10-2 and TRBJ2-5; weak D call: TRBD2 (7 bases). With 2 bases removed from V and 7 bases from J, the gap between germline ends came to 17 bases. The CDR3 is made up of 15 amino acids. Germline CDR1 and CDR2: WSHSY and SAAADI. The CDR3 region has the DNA TGCGCCAGCAGTGAGGCGGGGGTGGCCAGGGGGACCCAGTACTTC. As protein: CASSEAGVARGTQYF.

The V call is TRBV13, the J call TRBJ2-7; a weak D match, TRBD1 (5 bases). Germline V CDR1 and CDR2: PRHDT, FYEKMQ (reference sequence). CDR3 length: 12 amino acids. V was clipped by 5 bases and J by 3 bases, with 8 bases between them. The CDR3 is CASSKDSYEQYF. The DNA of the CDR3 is TGTGCCAGCAGCAAAGACAGCTACGAGCAGTACTTC.

The CDR3 nucleotides are TGTGCCAGCAATGGTGTGGAGGGCTTTGAAGCTTTCTTT. Protein sequence: CASNGVEGFEAFF. The V and J genes are TRBV2 and TRBJ1-1; D not resolved. Deletions cut 7 bases from V and 7 bases from J, with 16 bases between. The germline CDR1 and CDR2 sequences are SNHLY and FYNNEI. The CDR3 sequence is 13 residues long.

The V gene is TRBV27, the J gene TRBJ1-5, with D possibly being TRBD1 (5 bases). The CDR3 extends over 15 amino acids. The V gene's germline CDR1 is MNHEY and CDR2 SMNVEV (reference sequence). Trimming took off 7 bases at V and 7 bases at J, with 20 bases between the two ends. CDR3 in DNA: TGTGCCAGCACCCCGGGAGGTAGGGGTGGGCAGCCCCAGCATTTT. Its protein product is CASTPGGRGGQPQHF.

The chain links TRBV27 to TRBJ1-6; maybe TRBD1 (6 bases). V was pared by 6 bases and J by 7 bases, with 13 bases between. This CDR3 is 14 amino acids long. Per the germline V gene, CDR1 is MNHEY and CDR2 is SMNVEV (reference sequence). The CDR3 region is CASSTGFENSPLHF. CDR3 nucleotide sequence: TGTGCCAGCAGCACAGGGTTTGAGAATTCACCCCTCCACTTT.

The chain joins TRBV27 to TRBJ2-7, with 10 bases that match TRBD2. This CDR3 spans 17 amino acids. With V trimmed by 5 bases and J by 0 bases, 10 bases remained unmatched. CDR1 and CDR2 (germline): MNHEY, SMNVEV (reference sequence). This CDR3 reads CASSTVAGGRSSYEQYF. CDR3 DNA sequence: TGTGCCAGCAGTACAGTAGCGGGAGGAAGGAGCTCCTACGAGCAGTACTTC.

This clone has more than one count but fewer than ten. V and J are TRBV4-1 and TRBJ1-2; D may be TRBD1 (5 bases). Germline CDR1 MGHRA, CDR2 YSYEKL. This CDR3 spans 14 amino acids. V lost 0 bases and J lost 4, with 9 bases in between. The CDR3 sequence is CASSQDREGYGYTF. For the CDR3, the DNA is TGCGCCAGCAGCCAAGACAGGGAGGGCTATGGCTACACCTTC.

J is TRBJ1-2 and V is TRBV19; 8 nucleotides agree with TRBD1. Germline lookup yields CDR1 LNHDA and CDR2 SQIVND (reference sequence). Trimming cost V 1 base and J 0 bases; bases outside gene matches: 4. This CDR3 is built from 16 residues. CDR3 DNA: TGTGCCAGTAGTATAGCCGGGACAGGTGCTAACTATGGCTACACCTTC. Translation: CASSIAGTGANYGYTF.

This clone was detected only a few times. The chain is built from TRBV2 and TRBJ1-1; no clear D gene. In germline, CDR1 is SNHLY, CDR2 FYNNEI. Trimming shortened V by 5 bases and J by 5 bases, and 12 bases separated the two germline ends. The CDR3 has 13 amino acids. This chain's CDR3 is CASSRKGGTEAFF. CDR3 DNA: TGTGCCAGCAGTCGGAAGGGAGGGACTGAAGCTTTCTTT.

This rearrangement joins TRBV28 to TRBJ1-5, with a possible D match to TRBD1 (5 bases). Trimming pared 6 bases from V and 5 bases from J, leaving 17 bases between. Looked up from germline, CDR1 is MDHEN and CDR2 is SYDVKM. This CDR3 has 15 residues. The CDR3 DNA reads TGTGCCAGCAGGGAACACGAGCGGGACCATCAGCCCCAGCATTTT. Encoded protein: CASREHERDHQPQHF.

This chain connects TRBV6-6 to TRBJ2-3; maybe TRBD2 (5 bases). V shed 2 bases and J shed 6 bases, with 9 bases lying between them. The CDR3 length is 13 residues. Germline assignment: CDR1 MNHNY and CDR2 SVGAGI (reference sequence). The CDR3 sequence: CASSYGRGDTQYF. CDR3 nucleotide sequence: TGTGCCAGCAGTTACGGGAGAGGGGATACGCAGTATTTT.

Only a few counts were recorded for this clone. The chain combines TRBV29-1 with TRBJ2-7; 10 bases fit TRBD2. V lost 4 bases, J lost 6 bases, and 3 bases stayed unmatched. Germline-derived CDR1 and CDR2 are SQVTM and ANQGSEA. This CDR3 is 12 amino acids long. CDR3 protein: CSVGGTSVEQYF. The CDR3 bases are TGCAGCGTTGGTGGGACTAGCGTCGAGCAGTACTTC.

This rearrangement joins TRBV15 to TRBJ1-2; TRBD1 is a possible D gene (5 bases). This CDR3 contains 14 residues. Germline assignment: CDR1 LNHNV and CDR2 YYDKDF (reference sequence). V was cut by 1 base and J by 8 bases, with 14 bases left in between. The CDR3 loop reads CATSRGEQAPGYTF. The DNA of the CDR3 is TGTGCCACCAGCAGAGGTGAACAGGCGCCGGGCTACACCTTC.

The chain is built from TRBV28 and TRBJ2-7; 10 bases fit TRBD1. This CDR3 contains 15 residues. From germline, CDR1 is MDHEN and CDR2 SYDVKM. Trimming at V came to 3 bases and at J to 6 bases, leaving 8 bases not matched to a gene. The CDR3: CASSFGQGVSTEQYF. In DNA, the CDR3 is TGTGCCAGCAGTTTTGGACAGGGGGTATCTACCGAGCAGTACTTC.

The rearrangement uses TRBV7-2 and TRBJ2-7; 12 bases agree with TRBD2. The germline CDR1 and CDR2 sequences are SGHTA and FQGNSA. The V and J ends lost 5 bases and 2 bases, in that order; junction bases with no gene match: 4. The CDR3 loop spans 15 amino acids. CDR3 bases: TGTGCCAGCAGCCACGGACTAGCGGGAACCTACGAGCAGTACTTC. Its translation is CASSHGLAGTYEQYF.

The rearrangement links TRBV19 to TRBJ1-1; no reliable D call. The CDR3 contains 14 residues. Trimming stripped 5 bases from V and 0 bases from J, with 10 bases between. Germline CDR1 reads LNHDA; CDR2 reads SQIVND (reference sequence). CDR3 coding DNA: TGTGCCAGTAGTTACCTCGCGGTGAACACTGAAGCTTTCTTT. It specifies CASSYLAVNTEAFF.

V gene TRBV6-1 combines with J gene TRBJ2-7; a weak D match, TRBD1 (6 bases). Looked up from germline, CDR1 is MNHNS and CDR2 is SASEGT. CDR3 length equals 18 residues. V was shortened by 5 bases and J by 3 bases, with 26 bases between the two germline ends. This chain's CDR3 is CASSKVRHSTGVVYEQYF. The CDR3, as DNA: TGTGCCAGCAGTAAAGTAAGACACTCGACAGGAGTTGTCTACGAGCAGTACTTC.

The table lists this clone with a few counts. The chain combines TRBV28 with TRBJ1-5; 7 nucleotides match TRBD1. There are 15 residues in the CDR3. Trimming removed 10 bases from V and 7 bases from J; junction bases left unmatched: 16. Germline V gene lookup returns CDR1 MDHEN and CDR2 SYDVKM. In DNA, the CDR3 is TGTGCCATCTCGTTCCGACAGGGTGGAATCCAGCCCCAGCATTTT. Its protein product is CAISFRQGGIQPQHF.

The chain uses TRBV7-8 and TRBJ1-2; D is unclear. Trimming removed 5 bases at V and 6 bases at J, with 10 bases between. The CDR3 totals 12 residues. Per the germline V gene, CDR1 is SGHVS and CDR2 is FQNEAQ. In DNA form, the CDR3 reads TGTGCCAGCAGCCCCGCCGGGGATGGCTACACCTTC. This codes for CASSPAGDGYTF.

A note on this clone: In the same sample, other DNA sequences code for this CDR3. The CDR3 region has the DNA TGCGCCAGCAGCCAATCCCACAGGGTCGGCGATTCACCCCTCCACTTT. Its translation: CASSQSHRVGDSPLHF. The chain has TRBV4-3 and TRBJ1-6; tentative D call: TRBD1 (6 bases). In germline, CDR1 is LGHNA, CDR2 YSLEER. Trimming took 2 bases from V and 8 from J, leaving 16 bases between them. There are 16 residues in the CDR3.

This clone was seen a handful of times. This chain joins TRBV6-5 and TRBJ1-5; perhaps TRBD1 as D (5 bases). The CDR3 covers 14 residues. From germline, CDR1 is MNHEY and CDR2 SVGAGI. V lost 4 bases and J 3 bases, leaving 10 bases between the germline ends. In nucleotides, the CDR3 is TGTGCCAGCAGTTCCCCAGGGTACAATCAGCCCCAGCATTTT. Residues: CASSSPGYNQPQHF.

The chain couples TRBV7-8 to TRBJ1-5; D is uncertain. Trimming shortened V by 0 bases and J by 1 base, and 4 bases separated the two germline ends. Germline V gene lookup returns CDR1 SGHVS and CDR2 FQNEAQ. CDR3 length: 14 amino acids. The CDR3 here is CASSLASSNQPQHF. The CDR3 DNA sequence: TGTGCCAGCAGCTTAGCGAGCAGCAATCAGCCCCAGCATTTT.